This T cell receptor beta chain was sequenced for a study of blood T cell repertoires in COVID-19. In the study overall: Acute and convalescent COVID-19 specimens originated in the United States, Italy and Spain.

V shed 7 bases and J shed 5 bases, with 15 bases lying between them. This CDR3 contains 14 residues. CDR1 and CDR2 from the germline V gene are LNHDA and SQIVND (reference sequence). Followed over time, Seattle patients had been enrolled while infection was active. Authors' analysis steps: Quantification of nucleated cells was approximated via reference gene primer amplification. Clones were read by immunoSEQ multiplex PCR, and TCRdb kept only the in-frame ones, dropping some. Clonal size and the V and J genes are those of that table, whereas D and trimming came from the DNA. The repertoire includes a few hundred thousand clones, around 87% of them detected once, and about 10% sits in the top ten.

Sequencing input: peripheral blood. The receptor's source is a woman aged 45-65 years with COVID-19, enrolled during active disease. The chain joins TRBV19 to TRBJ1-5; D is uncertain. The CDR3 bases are TGTGCCAGTACAGACCAGACTAAGTATCAGCCCCAGCATTTT. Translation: CASTDQTKYQPQHF.